This T cell receptor beta chain emerged from a study of blood T cell repertoires in COVID-19. V gave up 2 bases and J gave up 1 base, with 6 bases separating them. Germline lookup yields CDR1 GTSNPN and CDR2 SVGIG (reference sequence). The CDR3 runs 13 residues. One Seattle source followed patients from active infection through their disease course. Libraries were prepared by immunoSEQ multiplex PCR; TCRdb keeps only in-frame clonotypes and omits some of them. The profile shows roughly 200,000 clones, roughly 76% of them singletons. This chain links TRBV30 with TRBJ1-3; no definite D call. Sequences were obtained from peripheral blood. The sequence came from a woman aged 40 to 49 with COVID-19, enrolled during active disease. The chain's CDR3 is CAWSTGSGNTIYF. The CDR3 DNA reads as TGTGCCTGGAGTACGGGGTCTGGAAACACCATATATTTT. The full variable domain, with the rest looked up from reference TRBV30 and TRBJ1-3, is SQTIHQWPATLVQPVGSPLSLECTVEGTSNPNLYWYRQAAGRGLQLLFYSVGIGQISSEVPQNLSASRPQDRQFILSSKKLLLSDSGFYLCAWSTGSGNTIYFGEGSWLTVV.